This T cell receptor beta chain originates from a study of blood T cell repertoires in COVID-19. Clones were read by immunoSEQ multiplex PCR, and TCRdb kept only the in-frame ones, dropping some. The sample contains under 150,000 clones, about 87% of which appear only once. Germline lookup yields CDR1 KGHDR and CDR2 SFDVKD. Between the trimmed V and J ends, which lost 1 base and 3 bases, there was a span of 8 bases. This CDR3 comprises 14 residues. The receptor was derived from a woman in her fifties or sixties with acute or convalescent COVID-19. The chain links TRBV24-1 to TRBJ1-2; a weak D match, TRBD1 (5 bases). Sequenced sample: peripheral blood. CDR3 sequence: CATSDFRGHYGYTF. CDR3 nucleotides: TGTGCCACCAGTGATTTTAGGGGTCACTATGGCTACACCTTC.